Below are 10 T cell receptor beta chains sequenced from a single sample in a study of OX40 agonist ivuxolimab in advanced cancers. Only in-frame clones appear in the TCRdb table, and some are missing; sequencing was by immunoSEQ multiplex PCR. Here the sample spans about 84,000 clones, over 65% being singletons. The starting material was CD4+ or CD8+ T cells sorted from blood, obtained in a trial of the OX40 agonist ivuxolimab. These receptors all come from an adult with an advanced solid tumor such as melanoma, head and neck, liver or kidney cancer.

In its sample, this clone was seen a few times. V usage is TRBV6-5 and J usage is TRBJ1-1; D unresolved. V was trimmed by 6 bases and J by 1 base, leaving 18 bases between them. This CDR3 has 16 residues. The germline CDR1 and CDR2 sequences are MNHEY and SVGAGI. CDR3 amino acids: CASRYSSSNWNTEAFF. DNA of the CDR3: TGTGCCAGCAGGTACAGTTCCTCAAATTGGAACACTGAAGCTTTCTTT.

This chain uses TRBV7-2 with TRBJ2-3; no firm D call. Trimming removed 3 bases from V and 5 bases from J, with 6 bases in between. The germline CDR1 and CDR2 sequences are SGHTA and FQGNSA. The length of the CDR3 is 12 residues. CDR3 protein: CASSLDIDTQYF. Here the CDR3 DNA reads TGTGCCAGCAGCTTGGATATAGATACGCAGTATTTT.

With respect to this clone: Other DNA sequences in the same sample also yield this CDR3. The rearrangement joins TRBV7-2 to TRBJ2-5; D is possibly TRBD1 (5 bases). The germline V gene encodes CDR1 SGHTA and CDR2 FQGNSA. Trimming shortened V by 0 bases and J by 5 bases, and 13 bases separated the two germline ends. This CDR3 contains 15 residues. CDR3 region: CASSLALGVGETQYF. The CDR3 DNA sequence: TGTGCCAGCAGCTTAGCGCTAGGGGTGGGGGAGACCCAGTACTTC.

This clone was found once. This chain connects TRBV7-2 to TRBJ2-1; 8 bases fit TRBD1. The CDR3 sequence is 15 residues long. The germline V gene has CDR1 SGHTA and CDR2 FQGNSA. V shed 6 bases and J 7 bases; nucleotides not matched to a gene: 11. The CDR3 region is CASRARTGNRNEQFF. CDR3 coding DNA: TGTGCCAGCAGGGCTCGGACAGGGAATAGGAATGAGCAGTTCTTC. Looking up the rest from reference TRBV7-2 and TRBJ2-1 gives the full variable domain: GAGVSQSPSNKVTEKGKDVELRCDPISGHTALYWYRQSLGQGLEFLIYFQGNSAPDKSGLPSDRFSAERTGGSVSTLTIQRTQQEDSAVYLCASRARTGNRNEQFFGPGTRLTVL.

The chain recombines TRBV7-3 with TRBJ2-2; either TRBD1 or TRBD2 may supply D (7 bases each). The CDR3 runs 16 residues. CDR1 and CDR2 (germline): SGHTA, FQGTGA. The V and J ends lost 5 bases and 0 bases respectively, with 13 bases between them. The CDR3, as DNA: TGTGCCAGCAGCCTGGGGGGGACAGCGAACACCGGGGAGCTGTTTTTT. Amino acids: CASSLGGTANTGELFF.

This clone has only a few counts. The chain has TRBV28 and TRBJ1-4; tentative D call: TRBD1 (6 bases). Germline V gene lookup returns CDR1 MDHEN and CDR2 SYDVKM. The CDR3 is made up of 15 amino acids. V dropped 4 bases and J dropped 4 bases, with 13 bases sitting between them. CDR3 in amino acids: CASSSGQHVNEKLFF. In nucleotides, the CDR3 is TGTGCCAGCAGTTCAGGACAGCACGTTAATGAAAAACTGTTTTTT. Supplemented by reference TRBV28 and TRBJ1-4, the full variable domain reads DVKVTQSSRYLVKRTGEKVFLECVQDMDHENMFWYRQDPGLGLRLIYFSYDVKMKEKGDIPEGYSVSREKKERFSLILESASTNQTSMYLCASSSGQHVNEKLFFGSGTQLSVL.

The V gene is TRBV30, the J gene TRBJ1-5; tentative D call: TRBD1 (5 bases). The CDR3 has 13 residues. Trimming removed 1 base at V and 3 bases at J, with 7 bases between. Germline assignment: CDR1 GTSNPN and CDR2 SVGIG (reference sequence). CDR3 bases: TGTGCCTGGAGTGGGGACCCCAATCAGCCCCAGCATTTT. It translates to CAWSGDPNQPQHF.

The chain carries TRBV30 and TRBJ1-1; unclear D gene. Trimming shortened V by 2 bases and J by 7 bases, and 8 bases separated the two germline ends. CDR3 length: 11 amino acids. Germline assignment: CDR1 GTSNPN and CDR2 SVGIG (reference sequence). In DNA, the CDR3 is TGTGCCTGGAGTCTGGCGTTTGAAGCTTTCTTT. It yields the protein CAWSLAFEAFF.

The chain combines TRBV29-1 with TRBJ2-3; the D gene is possibly TRBD1 (5 bases). CDR1 and CDR2 (germline): SQVTM, ANQGSEA. The CDR3 covers 15 residues. V lost 0 bases to trimming and J lost 3 bases, with 13 bases between them. CDR3 in DNA: TGCAGCGTTGAAGATCTAGGGTCAGGGACAGATACGCAGTATTTT. It is translated as CSVEDLGSGTDTQYF.

The chain carries TRBV27 and TRBJ1-3, with D possibly TRBD1 on 5 matching bases. CDR1 MNHEY and CDR2 SMNVEV come from the germline V gene (reference sequence). Deletions cut 2 bases from V and 8 bases from J, with 10 bases between. The CDR3 totals 13 residues. The CDR3 nucleotides are TGTGCCAGCAGTTTAGGGTGGGGCGACACCATATATTTT. This gives the protein CASSLGWGDTIYF.